This TCR beta chain was sequenced during a study of OX40 agonist ivuxolimab in advanced cancers. This CDR3 contains 16 residues. V gave up 4 bases and J gave up 3 bases; unmatched junction bases: 7. Germline lookup yields CDR1 SGDLS and CDR2 YYNGEE. Assay: immunoSEQ multiplex PCR; the TCRdb copy retains only in-frame clones and omits some. The sample records about 11,000 clones, just over 75% being singletons. This sample comprised CD4+ or CD8+ T cells sorted from blood, obtained in a trial of the OX40 agonist ivuxolimab. The TCR comes from an adult with an advanced solid tumor such as melanoma, head and neck, liver or kidney cancer. The rearrangement uses TRBV9 and TRBJ2-7; 13 positions agree with TRBD2. CDR3 DNA: TGTGCCAGCAGCAGTCGACTAGCGGGGGGCTACTACGAGCAGTACTTC. Amino acids: CASSSRLAGGYYEQYF.